Detailed here is one T cell receptor beta chain. These data belong to a study of cytomegalovirus exposure and HLA in healthy donors. Primers included in the PCR were 60 Vbeta and 13 Jbeta primers. Method: immunoSEQ multiplex PCR; TCRdb's copy keeps in-frame clones and lacks some. The sample contains under 150,000 clones, approximately 83% of which appear only once. The CDR3 is made up of 15 amino acids. CDR1 and CDR2 (germline): LGHNA, YNFKEQ. Trimming removed 3 bases from V and 4 bases from J; junction bases left unmatched: 6. Sequencing was performed on PBMCs. The J gene is TRBJ2-7, the V gene TRBV4-2, with 10 bases that match TRBD1. The source is a girl aged 2 to 10 in good health and CMV-seronegative. The CDR3 nucleotides read TGTGCCAGCAGCCACGGGACAGGGGATTTTTACGAGCAGTACTTC. Translated, it gives CASSHGTGDFYEQYF.